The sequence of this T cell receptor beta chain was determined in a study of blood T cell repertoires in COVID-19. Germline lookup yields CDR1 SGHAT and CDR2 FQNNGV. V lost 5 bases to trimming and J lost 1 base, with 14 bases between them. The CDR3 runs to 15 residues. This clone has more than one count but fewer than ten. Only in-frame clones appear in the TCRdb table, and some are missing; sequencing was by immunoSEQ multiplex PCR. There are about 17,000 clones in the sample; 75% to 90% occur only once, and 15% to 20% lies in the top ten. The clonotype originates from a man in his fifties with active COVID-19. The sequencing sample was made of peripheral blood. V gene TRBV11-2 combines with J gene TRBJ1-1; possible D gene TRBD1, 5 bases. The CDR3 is CASSPRWGENTEAFF. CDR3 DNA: TGTGCCAGCAGCCCCCGTTGGGGGGAGAACACTGAAGCTTTCTTT.